This T cell receptor beta chain stems from a study of cytomegalovirus exposure and HLA in healthy donors. Study-wide results and caveats: In an earlier analysis, productive rearrangement rates for most beta V segments clustered near 87% or 30%. There were some V segments, including TRBV6-2 and TRBV6-3, excluded as indistinguishable. Sequences of the TCR beta chain were said to predict the HLA-A and HLA-B alleles of most subjects accurately. Usually a TCR sequence was rare, but some public TCRs were found in many donors.

Trimming left V 8 bases short and J 6 bases short, with 14 bases between. Germline CDR1 is SGDLS and CDR2 is YYNGEE. The CDR3 is 12 amino acids. With respect to this clone: Its specificity is not known.

It was with 60 Vbeta and 13 Jbeta primers that the PCR ran. Sequencing used immunoSEQ multiplex PCR; TCRdb keeps in-frame clones, though not all of them. The sample lists about 86,000 clones, 70% to 80% occurring once. The receptor was isolated from a woman aged 40 to 49 in good health and CMV-seropositive. The sample consisted of PBMCs. This chain uses TRBV9 with TRBJ1-1, with D tentatively TRBD1 (6 bases). CDR3 residues: CASGGAGAEAFF. The DNA for the CDR3 is TGTGCCAGTGGGGGGGCAGGAGCTGAAGCTTTCTTT.